This is a list of T cell receptor beta chains from one sample in a study of T cell changes during pregnancy in multiple sclerosis. TCRdb's table, derived via immunoSEQ multiplex PCR, lists solely in-frame clones and lacks some. This table holds more than 90,000 clones, about 92% found once. This specimen consisted of peripheral blood, obtained in the first trimester of pregnancy. The source of these receptors is a female donor with multiple sclerosis, enrolled in a pregnancy study. Both conserved end residues are part of each CDR3. A D gene is named only where the DNA matches it firmly. Part of the rows lack a size; the others show once, few, many or a class for expanded clones.

V	size	J	D	CDR3	DNA
TRBV5-1	once	TRBJ2-1	TRBD2	CASSGGLAGDMNEQFF	TGCGCCAGCAGCGGCGGACTAGCGGGAGATATGAATGAGCAGTTCTTC
TRBV6-1	.	TRBJ1-1	.	CASSPGSGFDTEAFF	TGTGCCAGCAGCCCGGGATCGGGGTTTGACACTGAAGCTTTCTTT
TRBV18	.	TRBJ1-1	.	CASSLQGSAEAFF	TGTGCCAGCTCACTGCAGGGGAGTGCTGAAGCTTTCTTT
TRBV15	.	TRBJ2-4	.	CATSRAGSPRGGNIQYF	TGTGCCACCAGCAGAGCCGGGTCTCCCAGAGGAGGGAACATTCAGTACTTC
TRBV5-6	.	TRBJ2-1	.	CASSLLGGNEQFF	TGTGCCAGCAGCTTGTTAGGCGGGAATGAGCAGTTCTTC
TRBV5-4	.	TRBJ2-2	TRBD2	CASGTGLPNTGELFF	TGTGCCAGCGGGACGGGACTACCCAACACCGGGGAGCTGTTTTTT
TRBV19	.	TRBJ1-1	.	CASSIEGGANTEAFF	TGTGCCAGTAGTATAGAGGGGGGAGCGAACACTGAAGCTTTCTTT
TRBV16	.	TRBJ1-5	.	CASSQSNRDTQPQHF	TGTGCCAGCAGCCAATCGAACAGGGATACTCAGCCCCAGCATTTT
TRBV27	.	TRBJ2-1	.	CASSFTREVEQFF	TGTGCCAGCAGTTTCACCCGGGAAGTTGAGCAGTTCTTC
TRBV2	.	TRBJ2-2	.	CASSELAPGTGELFF	TGTGCCAGCAGTGAACTAGCCCCTGGGACCGGGGAGCTGTTTTTT
TRBV5-1	.	TRBJ1-4	TRBD1	CASSEGQYNEKLFF	TGCGCCAGCAGCGAGGGACAGTATAATGAAAAACTGTTTTTT
TRBV29-1	few	TRBJ2-5	TRBD2	CSVVWEGETQYF	TGCAGCGTTGTTTGGGAGGGGGAGACCCAGTACTTC
TRBV28	.	TRBJ2-7	.	CASSKGGSYEQYF	TGTGCCAGCAGTAAAGGGGGCTCCTACGAGCAGTACTTC
TRBV5-4	.	TRBJ1-1	.	CASSLEAGNTEAFF	TGTGCCAGCAGCTTGGAAGCAGGGAACACTGAAGCTTTCTTT
TRBV19	once	TRBJ2-1	TRBD2	CASSITSVTYNEQFF	TGTGCCAGTAGTATCACTAGCGTAACCTACAATGAGCAGTTCTTC
TRBV7-9	.	TRBJ1-2	.	CASSPPGANYGYTF	TGTGCCAGCAGCCCCCCGGGGGCTAACTATGGCTACACCTTC
TRBV6-5	.	TRBJ1-2	.	CASSIRAARNYGYTF	TGTGCCAGCAGTATCAGGGCTGCCCGTAACTATGGCTACACCTTC
TRBV7-2	.	TRBJ2-2	TRBD2	CASSQRAGGPGNTGELFF	TGTGCCAGCAGTCAGCGAGCGGGAGGGCCAGGGAACACCGGGGAGCTGTTTTTT
TRBV5-5	few	TRBJ2-7	TRBD2	CASSLFGAGGPLSYEQYF	TGTGCCAGCAGCTTGTTTGGGGCGGGAGGGCCCCTTTCCTACGAGCAGTACTTC
TRBV27	.	TRBJ2-7	.	CASSGRGREQYF	TGTGCCAGCAGCGGGCGGGGCCGCGAGCAGTACTTC
TRBV10-3	.	TRBJ2-2	TRBD1	CATATTGGERNTGELFF	TGTGCCACCGCTACGACAGGGGGAGAGCGTAACACCGGGGAGCTGTTTTTT
TRBV6-1	.	TRBJ2-3	.	CASSDVWALADTQYF	TGTGCCAGCAGTGATGTTTGGGCCCTTGCAGATACGCAGTATTTT
TRBV5-4	.	TRBJ2-7	.	CASSSPGAIPRYEQYF	TGTGCCAGCAGCTCCCCAGGGGCCATACCCCGATACGAGCAGTACTTC
TRBV30	.	TRBJ2-7	.	CAWSTPQQGTEQYF	TGTGCCTGGAGTACACCCCAACAGGGAACCGAGCAGTACTTC
TRBV6-6	.	TRBJ1-2	TRBD1	CASSYSRDRDGYTF	TGTGCCAGCAGTTACTCGAGGGACAGGGACGGCTACACCTTC
TRBV5-4	.	TRBJ2-5	TRBD1	CASSHLQGFEETQYF	TGTGCCAGCAGCCATTTACAGGGGTTTGAAGAGACCCAGTACTTC
TRBV7-2	once	TRBJ2-7	.	CASSFSGYEQYF	TGTGCCAGCAGCTTCTCAGGCTACGAGCAGTACTTC
TRBV13	.	TRBJ2-7	.	CASSFTTFTGEQYF	TGTGCCAGCAGCTTCACTACCTTCACGGGCGAGCAGTACTTC
TRBV21-1	.	TRBJ1-1	.	CASSKASGNTEAFF	TGTGCCAGCAGCAAAGCTAGCGGGAACACTGAAGCTTTCTTT
TRBV10-1	.	TRBJ1-4	.	CASSPTDLRGKLFF	TGCGCCAGCAGTCCGACTGATCTAAGAGGAAAACTGTTTTTT
TRBV28	once	TRBJ1-1	.	CASSLTGRNTEAFF	TGTGCCAGCAGTTTGACAGGCAGGAACACTGAAGCTTTCTTT
TRBV7-2	.	TRBJ2-7	TRBD2	CASARGLAGYEQYF	TGTGCCAGCGCTCGGGGGCTAGCGGGGTACGAGCAGTACTTC
TRBV4-1	.	TRBJ2-3	.	CASSQGPSSYTDTQYF	TGCGCCAGCAGCCAAGGCCCTAGCAGCTACACAGATACGCAGTATTTT
TRBV15	.	TRBJ2-7	TRBD1	CATSIGTGQGFLSSYEQYF	TGTGCCACCAGCATTGGGACGGGACAGGGTTTTTTGTCCTCCTACGAGCAGTACTTC
TRBV2	.	TRBJ1-2	TRBD1	CASSLNRGHLTNYGYTF	TGTGCCAGCAGTCTAAACAGGGGTCATCTTACTAACTATGGCTACACCTTC
TRBV10-3	.	TRBJ2-1	.	CAISEVGVGDNEQFF	TGTGCCATCAGCGAGGTCGGGGTTGGGGACAATGAGCAGTTCTTC
TRBV5-8	.	TRBJ1-2	.	CASSLMGGNYGYTF	TGTGCCAGCAGCTTGATGGGGGGGAACTATGGCTACACCTTC
TRBV2	.	TRBJ1-1	.	CASSPPGRLRGNTEAFF	TGTGCCAGCAGTCCACCCGGGCGGCTAAGGGGAAACACTGAAGCTTTCTTT
TRBV30	once	TRBJ2-7	.	CAWSGGTGLDEQYF	TGTGCCTGGAGCGGGGGGACAGGTCTCGACGAGCAGTACTTC
TRBV9	once	TRBJ1-2	.	CASSARGANYGYTF	TGTGCCAGCAGCGCCCGGGGGGCTAACTATGGCTACACCTTC
TRBV27	.	TRBJ2-3	.	CASRTLSRGTDTQYF	TGTGCCAGCAGAACTCTTAGCAGGGGCACAGATACGCAGTATTTT
TRBV6-6	once	TRBJ2-2	.	CASTILGGELFF	TGTGCCAGCACGATACTAGGCGGGGAGCTGTTTTTT
TRBV19	.	TRBJ2-7	TRBD1	CASSIGTAPNYEQYF	TGTGCCAGTAGTATCGGGACAGCCCCAAACTACGAGCAGTACTTC
TRBV5-1	.	TRBJ2-7	.	CASSFSGESYEQYF	TGCGCCAGCAGCTTCTCGGGGGAATCCTACGAGCAGTACTTC
TRBV28	.	TRBJ1-2	TRBD1	CASSWGQGRGYTF	TGTGCCAGCAGTTGGGGACAGGGTCGCGGCTACACCTTC